This T cell receptor beta chain was recorded in a study of cytomegalovirus exposure and HLA in healthy donors. The germline V gene encodes CDR1 LNHDA and CDR2 SQIVND (reference sequence). Trimming pared 6 bases from V and 3 bases from J, leaving 17 bases between. The CDR3 is 15 residues long. Clones were read by immunoSEQ multiplex PCR, and TCRdb kept only the in-frame ones, dropping some. The sample carries fewer than 65,000 clones, 89% recorded once. The sequence was collected from a woman younger than 35 in good health and CMV-seronegative. Sequenced: PBMCs. The chain combines TRBV19 with TRBJ1-2; D uncertain. The CDR3 nucleotides read TGTGCCAGTAGCGACGTCGCCATCGGGGACTATGGCTACACCTTC. Protein sequence: CASSDVAIGDYGYTF.